This T cell receptor (beta chain) was retrieved from a study of CD8+ T cells in alopecia areata. The germline V and J ends were trimmed by 0 bases and 0 bases, with 9 bases remaining between them. The germline V gene has CDR1 SGHNT and CDR2 YYREEE (reference sequence). This CDR3 is built from 15 residues. On this clone: Its antigen is as yet unknown.

It was cDNA, reverse transcribed from extracted RNA, that served as the sequencing template. The assay was immunoSEQ multiplex PCR, and TCRdb's table has in-frame clones only and misses some. The table has about 150,000 clones, around 58% seen once. Study findings and constraints: Between patients, shared TCR sequences were less clear than in mice. This was possibly due in part to HLA diversity in the patient population.

The sample was CD4+ T cells sorted from blood, taken at week 0. This TCR derives from a human donor with alopecia areata. The chain is built from TRBV5-4 and TRBJ1-1; D call uncertain. The CDR3, as DNA: TGTGCCAGCAGCTTGGTTCAGACGGTGAACACTGAAGCTTTCTTT. Encoded protein: CASSLVQTVNTEAFF.